Following are 17 T cell receptor beta chains from one sample sequenced in a study of blood T cell repertoires in COVID-19. Sequencing was performed with immunoSEQ multiplex PCR; in TCRdb, only in-frame clones are kept and a portion is missing. The top ten clones hold less than 9.5% of a sample with about 530,000 clones, 70% to 90% of them seen once. Material for sequencing was peripheral blood. These TCRs come from a woman between 50 and 59 years old with COVID-19, enrolled during active disease.

This clone appeared a few times. V is TRBV11-2 and J is TRBJ1-2; D gene unclear. Trimming shortened V by 1 base and J by 3 bases, and 6 bases separated the two germline ends. CDR1 and CDR2 from the germline V gene are SGHAT and FQNNGV. The CDR3 length is 13 residues. CDR3 residues: CASSLGSHYGYTF. In DNA form, the CDR3 reads TGTGCCAGCAGCTTAGGCAGTCACTATGGCTACACCTTC. Looking up the rest from reference TRBV11-2 and TRBJ1-2 gives the full variable domain: EAGVAQSPRYKIIEKRQSVAFWCNPISGHATLYWYQQILGQGPKLLIQFQNNGVVDDSQLPKDRFSAERLKGVDSTLKIQPAKLEDSAVYLCASSLGSHYGYTFGSGTRLTVV.

V usage is TRBV5-6 and J usage is TRBJ1-4; no clear D gene. CDR3 size: 12 residues. Germline assignment: CDR1 SGHDT and CDR2 YYEEEE. The V gene lost 0 bases and the J gene lost 8 bases, with 5 bases spanning the gap. The CDR3 DNA is TGTGCCAGCAGCTTGGCGCGGGAAAAACTGTTTTTT. The encoded protein is CASSLAREKLFF.

This clone is a singleton in its sample. The V and J genes are TRBV3-1 (or the pseudogene TRBV3-2) and TRBJ2-5; 9 nucleotides line up with TRBD2. V lost 1 base, J lost 7 bases, and 4 bases stayed unmatched. The CDR3 is 14 residues long. Germline V gives CDR1 LGHDT, CDR2 YNNKEL (reference sequence). This CDR3 is CASSQASGEGTQYF. The CDR3 coding sequence is TGTGCCAGCAGCCAAGCTAGCGGGGAAGGGACCCAGTACTTC.

With respect to this clone: Other DNA sequences in this specimen translate into the identical CDR3. The chain employs TRBV10-1 and TRBJ1-1, with no clear D. V was trimmed by 4 bases and J by 1 base, leaving 7 bases between them. Germline CDR1 and CDR2: WNHNN and SYGVQD (reference sequence). CDR3 size: 13 residues. CDR3 sequence (DNA): TGCGCCAGCAGTGCCAGTGGGAACACTGAAGCTTTCTTT. It translates to CASSASGNTEAFF.

The genes are TRBV27 and TRBJ2-3; 11 bases map to TRBD2. The CDR3 contains 18 residues. V shed 2 bases, J shed 0 bases, and the junction held 7 bases outside the gene matches. From germline, CDR1 is MNHEY and CDR2 SMNVEV (reference sequence). CDR3: CASSLLDSGGGSTDTQYF. The CDR3 bases are TGTGCCAGCAGTTTACTGGATAGCGGGGGGGGGAGCACAGATACGCAGTATTTT.

V and J are TRBV30 and TRBJ1-1; unclear D gene. V was pared by 0 bases and J by 2 bases, with 16 bases between. CDR3 length: 16 amino acids. Per germline, CDR1 GTSNPN and CDR2 SVGIG (reference sequence). The CDR3 protein is CAWSVFSGRRNTEAFF. CDR3 coding DNA: TGTGCCTGGAGTGTATTTTCTGGCAGAAGAAACACTGAAGCTTTCTTT.

This sequence joins TRBV29-1 and TRBJ1-1, with 7 nucleotides matching TRBD1. V trimming: 1 base; J trimming: 11 bases; junction bases outside the gene matches: 13. Germline V gene sequence: CDR1 SQVTM, CDR2 ANQGSEA. The CDR3 loop spans 14 amino acids. CDR3 residues: CSVEVSGQGGWAFF. CDR3 coding DNA: TGCAGCGTTGAAGTCTCCGGTCAGGGGGGCTGGGCTTTCTTT.

This clone has a single count. This rearrangement joins TRBV29-1 to TRBJ1-2; 8 bases match TRBD1. Germline values: CDR1 SQVTM, CDR2 ANQGSEA. V shed 7 bases and J 7 bases; nucleotides not matched to a gene: 2. CDR3 length: 10 residues. CDR3 bases: TGCAGCGCAGACAGGGGTGGCTACACCTTC. Protein product: CSADRGGYTF.

J is TRBJ1-6 and V is TRBV28; a possible D gene is TRBD1 (6 bases). The length of the CDR3 is 17 residues. Per germline, CDR1 MDHEN and CDR2 SYDVKM. V was cut by 8 bases and J by 4 bases, with 21 bases left in between. As DNA, the CDR3 is TGTGCCAGCGCTGGGGAAACAGGGATAGCTTATAATTCACCCCTCCACTTT. Protein: CASAGETGIAYNSPLHF.

As concerns this clone: At one end the junction does not follow the germline gene, possibly because of a read error. The chain joins TRBV19 to TRBJ2-1; TRBD2 matches 7 bases. The CDR3 extends over 15 amino acids. Germline V gives CDR1 LNHDA, CDR2 SQIVND (reference sequence). CDR3 nucleotides: TGTGCCAGTAGTGCATATCAGGCCGGAAGCGGGGCCCTCCTCTTC. Amino acids: CASSAYQAGSGALLF.

Comment on this clone: Other nucleotide sequences in the sample specify the same CDR3. The chain combines TRBV9 with TRBJ1-2; 9 bases align to TRBD1. The CDR3 sequence is 15 residues long. Germline V gene sequence: CDR1 SGDLS, CDR2 YYNGEE. V gave up 5 bases and J gave up 4 bases; unmatched junction bases: 9. The CDR3 sequence: CASSPRTGEGYGYTF. Written as DNA, the CDR3 is TGTGCCAGCAGTCCAAGGACAGGGGAGGGCTATGGCTACACCTTC.

The rearrangement uses TRBV20-1 and TRBJ1-1; D is unclear. Deletions cut 6 bases from V and 5 bases from J, with 10 bases between. CDR1 and CDR2 (germline): DFQATT, SNEGSKA (reference sequence). The CDR3 loop spans 11 amino acids. CDR3 in DNA: TGCAGTGCCCCCTCCGTTACTGAAGCTTTCTTT. Residues: CSAPSVTEAFF.

CDR3 coding DNA: TGTGCCACCAGTGATTTCGAGACTAGGGAGTATTTT. Amino acids: CATSDFETREYF. This sequence joins TRBV24-1 and TRBJ2-3; a possible D gene is TRBD2 (6 bases). The CDR3 runs 12 residues. Germline CDR1 and CDR2: KGHDR and SFDVKD. V was pared by 1 base and J by 13 bases, with 11 bases between.

The chain links TRBV19 to TRBJ1-2; 7 nucleotides match TRBD1. The CDR3 runs 14 residues. CDR1 and CDR2 from the germline V gene are LNHDA and SQIVND (reference sequence). Unmatched junction bases numbered 4, after V lost 1 base and J lost 5 bases. CDR3: CASSIAEGAYGYTF. The CDR3 coding sequence is TGTGCCAGTAGTATAGCCGAGGGGGCATATGGCTACACCTTC.

The chain has TRBV5-1 and TRBJ1-1, with D possibly matching TRBD1 (6 bases). This CDR3 contains 14 residues. The V and J ends lost 0 bases and 3 bases respectively, with 9 bases between them. CDR1 is SGHRS and CDR2 is YFSETQ in the germline V gene. CDR3 sequence: CASSLEQGDTEAFF. CDR3 sequence (DNA): TGCGCCAGCAGCTTGGAACAGGGCGACACTGAAGCTTTCTTT.

J is TRBJ2-7 and V is TRBV28, with 12 bases matching TRBD2. The CDR3 sequence is 19 residues long. In germline, CDR1 is MDHEN, CDR2 SYDVKM. Unmatched junction bases numbered 18, after V lost 4 bases and J lost 5 bases. The CDR3: CASSSPPTSGGSFVNEQYF. The CDR3 DNA follows: TGTGCCAGCAGTTCCCCTCCTACTAGCGGGGGGAGTTTCGTGAACGAGCAGTACTTC.

The CDR3 here is CASSGTGKGSPLHF. CDR3 coding DNA: TGTGCCAGCAGTGGGACAGGGAAAGGTTCACCCCTCCACTTT. V gene TRBV27 combines with J gene TRBJ1-6; the match to TRBD1 covers 9 bases. The CDR3 runs 14 residues. Trimming at V came to 5 bases and at J to 9 bases, leaving 5 bases not matched to a gene. Germline CDR1 is MNHEY and CDR2 is SMNVEV (reference sequence).